A selection of T cell receptor beta chains follows, all from one sample in a study of regulatory T cells in long-lasting Graves disease. MiXCR, applied by TCRdb to the multiplex PCR reads, yields one record per CDR3 protein. Counted here are 400,000 to 500,000 distinct CDR3 sequences, approximately 23% occurring once; the ten biggest clones make up around 14%. The sequencing used peripheral blood mononuclear cells (PBMCs), collected when the disease was refractory, from a patient treated with antithyroid drugs. These receptors all come from a female donor with Graves disease. The CDR3 runs from the conserved cysteine through the conserved F or W. The D gene is left open where the match is weak. The size entry is marked missing in some rows and otherwise reads once, few, many or a size class.

v_call: TRBV29-1
d_call: -
clone_size: -
j_call: TRBJ1-1
cdr3_aa: CSVAGTEAFF
cdr3_nt: TGCAGCGTCGCCGGCACTGAAGCTTTCTTT

v_call: TRBV29-1
d_call: -
clone_size: -
j_call: TRBJ1-3
cdr3_aa: CSVVGRGGTGNTIYF
cdr3_nt: TGCAGCGTTGTTGGGCGGGGGGGGACTGGAAACACCATATATTTT

v_call: TRBV6-1
d_call: -
clone_size: many
j_call: TRBJ1-5
cdr3_aa: CASSPERASNQPQHF
cdr3_nt: TGTGCCAGCAGTCCGGAAAGGGCTAGCAATCAGCCCCAGCATTTT

v_call: TRBV5-1
d_call: -
clone_size: -
j_call: TRBJ1-4
cdr3_aa: CASSLARQAHNEKLFF
cdr3_nt: TGCGCCAGCAGCTTGGCCCGGCAGGCGCATAATGAAAAACTGTTTTTT

v_call: TRBV29-1
d_call: -
clone_size: many
j_call: TRBJ2-5
cdr3_aa: CSAVADQETQYF
cdr3_nt: TGCAGCGCGGTAGCGGACCAAGAGACCCAGTACTTC

v_call: TRBV30
d_call: -
clone_size: -
j_call: TRBJ2-7
cdr3_aa: CAWSVGYEQYF
cdr3_nt: TGTGCCTGGAGTGTTGGGTACGAGCAGTACTTC

v_call: TRBV13
d_call: TRBD1
clone_size: -
j_call: TRBJ1-2
cdr3_aa: CASSSGQGALGYTF
cdr3_nt: TGTGCCAGCAGCTCCGGACAGGGGGCGCTTGGCTACACCTTC

v_call: TRBV2
d_call: -
clone_size: -
j_call: TRBJ2-2
cdr3_aa: CASSPRVPGAIDTGELFF
cdr3_nt: TGTGCCAGCTCACCACGCGTACCAGGGGCGATCGACACCGGGGAGCTGTTTTTT

v_call: TRBV20-1
d_call: -
clone_size: -
j_call: TRBJ2-2
cdr3_aa: CSARGGGGAGELFF
cdr3_nt: TGCAGTGCTAGAGGAGGGGGGGGGGCCGGGGAGCTGTTTTTT

v_call: TRBV12-3/TRBV12-4
d_call: -
clone_size: few
j_call: TRBJ2-1
cdr3_aa: CASSRDRIGVEQFF
cdr3_nt: TGTGCCAGCAGCCGCGACAGGATCGGGGTAGAGCAGTTCTTC

v_call: TRBV6-4
d_call: TRBD1
clone_size: -
j_call: TRBJ1-1
cdr3_aa: CAKGQGIMNTEAFF
cdr3_nt: TGTGCCAAGGGACAGGGGATTATGAACACTGAAGCTTTCTTT

v_call: TRBV4-3
d_call: -
clone_size: few
j_call: TRBJ2-5
cdr3_aa: CASSQDSRGGETQYF
cdr3_nt: TGCGCCAGCAGCCAAGACAGCAGGGGAGGGGAGACCCAGTACTTC

v_call: TRBV20-1
d_call: -
clone_size: many
j_call: TRBJ2-7
cdr3_aa: CSATRLYAYEQYF
cdr3_nt: TGCAGTGCTACGCGGCTATACGCCTACGAGCAGTACTTC

v_call: TRBV18
d_call: -
clone_size: many
j_call: TRBJ2-5
cdr3_aa: CASSPAGGRETQYF
cdr3_nt: TGTGCCAGCTCACCCGCAGGTGGCCGGGAGACCCAGTACTTC

v_call: TRBV28
d_call: TRBD1
clone_size: -
j_call: TRBJ2-1
cdr3_aa: CASSLSGDRVNEQFF
cdr3_nt: TGTGCCAGCAGTTTATCCGGGGACAGGGTGAATGAGCAGTTCTTC

v_call: TRBV11-2
d_call: TRBD1
clone_size: many
j_call: TRBJ1-6
cdr3_aa: CASSLGDRNSPLHF
cdr3_nt: TGTGCCAGCAGCTTGGGGGACAGAAATTCACCCCTCCACTTT